This T cell receptor (beta chain) was captured by sequencing in a study of blood T cell repertoires in COVID-19. Study-wide context: Material from acute and convalescent COVID-19 was sourced from the United States, Italy and Spain.

The CDR3 length is 15 residues. The V end lost 10 bases, the J end lost 8 bases, and 23 bases lay between the germline ends. The germline V gene encodes CDR1 MDHEN and CDR2 SYDVKM. Authors' processing steps: Nucleated cell number was recorded as an estimate derived from reference gene primer amplification. The table came from immunoSEQ multiplex PCR; TCRdb's copy has only in-frame clones and leaves some out. The V and J calls and clone size come from that table; D and trimming were worked out from the DNA. The sample carries more than 200,000 clones, less than 90% recorded once. The V and J genes are TRBV28 and TRBJ1-4; TRBD1 is a possible D gene (5 bases). The specimen was peripheral blood. The clonotype originates from a woman between 65 and 79 years old with active or convalescent COVID-19. In DNA, the CDR3 is TGTGCCACCTCCCGGGGAGGGGCGCCGGACGAAAAACTGTTTTTT. Protein product: CATSRGGAPDEKLFF.